These 10 T cell receptor beta chains were sequenced from one sample in a study of blood T cells in healthy people across ages. Primed by a sample-barcoded 5' primer and a J-beta primer mix, a second PCR proceeded for about 7 to 11 cycles. TCRdb processed the 5' RACE reads anew with MiXCR; each CDR3 protein has one entry. The sample consists of around 1,000,000 distinct CDR3 sequences, 20% to 25% of them appearing once. These data also featured in a second study, about T cells of mothers and their children.

Sequencing used blood. The receptors shown here come from a girl aged 2 to 10 in good health.

This clonotype has just a few counts. The chain uses TRBV29-1 and TRBJ2-5; maybe TRBD1 (5 bases). The better agreement between TRBJ2-7 and the DNA end casts doubt on the J call. Germline values: CDR1 SQVTM, CDR2 ANQGSEA. The CDR3 is 12 amino acids. CDR3 loop: CSVGTPTYEQYF. The CDR3 coding sequence is TGCAGCGTTGGGACACCCACCTACGAGCAGTACTTC.

This clonotype came up a few times. This sequence joins TRBV2 and TRBJ1-2; no reliable D call. The CDR3 sequence is 12 residues long. Germline V gives CDR1 SNHLY, CDR2 FYNNEI. V was cut by 4 bases and J by 4 bases, with 7 bases left in between. This CDR3 reads CASSADGYGYTF. The CDR3 DNA follows: TGTGCCAGCAGTGCGGACGGCTATGGCTACACCTTC.

The chain carries TRBV20-1 and TRBJ2-1; 9 bases fit TRBD1. This CDR3 region has 14 residues. Per the germline V gene, CDR1 is DFQATT and CDR2 is SNEGSKA (reference sequence). J gave up 8 bases and V 5 bases, and 10 bases lay outside the gene matches. The CDR3 bases are TGCAGTGCTGGGATGGACAGGGGTGTAGATGAGCAGTTCTTC. As protein: CSAGMDRGVDEQFF.

This clonotype was seen ten or more times. The rearrangement links TRBV4-3 to TRBJ2-4; D is ambiguous. V was clipped by 1 base and J by 0 bases, with 7 bases between them. CDR1 is LGHNA and CDR2 is YSLEER in the germline V gene. The CDR3 is 15 residues long. Written as DNA, the CDR3 is TGCGCCAGCAGCCAAGGCGCAGTAGCCAAAAACATTCAGTACTTC. Translating it yields CASSQGAVAKNIQYF.

The genes are TRBV29-1 and TRBJ1-3, with TRBD1 as a possible D gene (6 bases). Deletions cut 6 bases from V and 4 bases from J, with 16 bases between. Germline CDR1 SQVTM, CDR2 ANQGSEA. The CDR3 has 14 amino acids. The CDR3 protein is CSVIPSGTGNTIYF. In DNA form, the CDR3 reads TGCAGCGTCATTCCCTCCGGGACAGGAAACACCATATATTTT.

The chain links TRBV28 to TRBJ2-7; 10 bases match TRBD2. The CDR3 contains 15 residues. The junction had 10 bases not matched to a gene; V was cut back by 6 bases and J by 5 bases. CDR1 MDHEN and CDR2 SYDVKM come from the germline V gene. The CDR3 region has the DNA TGTGCCAGCAGATTCGAACTAGCGGGGTTCGACGAGCAGTACTTC. Residues: CASRFELAGFDEQYF.

This clonotype was counted between two and nine times. This chain connects TRBV28 to TRBJ2-5, with 7 bases matching TRBD2. V dropped 3 bases and J dropped 5; count of bases not matched to a gene: 9. The CDR3 consists of 15 residues. Germline CDR1 MDHEN, CDR2 SYDVKM. This CDR3 is CASSFSGREKETQYF. CDR3 DNA sequence: TGTGCCAGCAGTTTTTCGGGGCGGGAGAAGGAGACCCAGTACTTC. Combining the CDR3 with reference TRBV28 and TRBJ2-5 gives the whole variable domain DVKVTQSSRYLVKRTGEKVFLECVQDMDHENMFWYRQDPGLGLRLIYFSYDVKMKEKGDIPEGYSVSREKKERFSLILESASTNQTSMYLCASSFSGREKETQYFGPGTRLLVL.

This clonotype was recorded a few times. The rearrangement links TRBV7-2 to TRBJ1-2, with D perhaps matching TRBD1 (5 bases). Germline lookup yields CDR1 SGHTA and CDR2 FQGNSA. Between the trimmed V and J ends, which lost 6 bases and 0 bases, there was a span of 14 bases. The CDR3 contains 15 residues. CDR3 coding DNA: TGTGCCAGCAGTCACAGGTCCGCAGCTAACTATGGCTACACCTTC. It is translated as CASSHRSAANYGYTF.

This clonotype was detected a few times. This chain links TRBV27 with TRBJ1-1; D is unresolved. Germline V CDR1 and CDR2: MNHEY, SMNVEV (reference sequence). The CDR3 has 15 residues. V shed 4 bases and J shed 0 bases, with 12 bases lying between them. The CDR3 nucleotides are TGTGCCAGCAGTTCCGAACCCCTAATGAACACTGAAGCTTTCTTT. Protein sequence: CASSSEPLMNTEAFF.

This clonotype showed up just once. The chain links TRBV7-3 to TRBJ2-7, with unresolved D. The germline CDR1 and CDR2 sequences are SGHTA and FQGTGA. V was pared by 5 bases and J by 6 bases, with 20 bases between. This CDR3 contains 15 residues. The chain's CDR3 is CASSPTGPSTGEQYF. For the CDR3, the DNA is TGTGCCAGCAGCCCAACGGGTCCCTCTACGGGCGAGCAGTACTTC.